The next 9 T cell receptor beta chains were all read from a single sample in a study of blood T cell repertoires in COVID-19. Generated by immunoSEQ multiplex PCR, the TCRdb table keeps only in-frame clones and is missing some. The table has about 400,000 clones, 86% seen once. The sample was peripheral blood. The receptors were sampled from a woman aged 60-75 years with COVID-19, enrolled during active disease.

The chain employs TRBV7-2 and TRBJ2-5, with D possibly being TRBD2 (5 bases). The CDR3 is 15 amino acids. Germline CDR1 and CDR2: SGHTA and FQGNSA. Trimming removed 5 bases from V and 0 bases from J, with 13 bases in between. CDR3 amino acids: CASSPVVGDQETQYF. The CDR3 nucleotides read TGTGCCAGCAGCCCTGTCGTCGGGGACCAAGAGACCCAGTACTTC. The full variable domain, completed using reference TRBV7-2 and TRBJ2-5, is GAGVSQSPSNKVTEKGKDVELRCDPISGHTALYWYRQSLGQGLEFLIYFQGNSAPDKSGLPSDRFSAERTGGSVSTLTIQRTQQEDSAVYLCASSPVVGDQETQYFGPGTRLLVL.

In its sample, this clone was seen once. This chain connects TRBV19 to TRBJ2-2, with 15 nucleotides matching TRBD2. CDR1 is LNHDA, CDR2 SQIVND, per germline (reference sequence). CDR3 length: 16 amino acids. Unmatched junction bases numbered 6, after V lost 4 bases and J lost 9 bases. This chain's CDR3 is CASSTKGLAGGRELFF. Written as DNA, the CDR3 is TGTGCCAGTAGTACAAAGGGACTAGCGGGGGGACGGGAGCTGTTTTTT.

The gene calls are TRBV12-3 or TRBV12-4 and TRBJ1-4; tentatively, D is TRBD1 (6 bases). V was trimmed by 6 bases and J by 13 bases, leaving 15 bases between them. The CDR3 has 12 amino acids. The DNA of the CDR3 is TGTGCCAGCAGGGATGGACAGCTAGGACTGTTTTTT. As protein: CASRDGQLGLFF.

A remark on this clone: At one boundary the junction diverges from the germline segment, which might be a read error. The chain combines TRBV6-1 with TRBJ1-1; maybe TRBD1 (6 bases). CDR3 size: 17 residues. Germline V gene sequence: CDR1 MNHNS, CDR2 SASEGT. Here the CDR3 DNA reads TGTGCCAGCACTGAAAACCTAGGGGGTAGGTTGAACACTGAAGCTTTCTTT. It yields the protein CASTENLGGRLNTEAFF.

This clone has just one count. This chain joins TRBV9 and TRBJ2-5, with TRBD2 identical over 11 bases. The CDR3 runs to 17 residues. The ends lost 4 bases at V and 3 bases at J; junction bases unmatched: 11. From germline, CDR1 is SGDLS and CDR2 YYNGEE. As DNA, the CDR3 is TGTGCCAGCAGCTCCTCGAATCCACTAGCGGGGGAAGAGACCCAGTACTTC. It codes for CASSSSNPLAGEETQYF.

This clone was picked up one time. The gene calls are TRBV6-4 and TRBJ2-1, with 12 bases fitting TRBD2. The V segment lost 6 bases and the J segment 3 bases; nucleotides outside the gene matches: 3. Germline CDR1 reads MRHNA; CDR2 reads SNTAGT. The CDR3 covers 15 residues. In DNA, the CDR3 is TGTGCCAGCAGCGAACTAGCGGGGGGCTACAATGAGCAGTTCTTC. This encodes CASSELAGGYNEQFF.

The chain joins TRBV28 to TRBJ1-1; D gene unclear. The V end lost 4 bases, the J end lost 8 bases, and 11 bases lay between the germline ends. CDR3 size: 12 residues. CDR1 is MDHEN, CDR2 SYDVKM, per germline. In DNA form, the CDR3 reads TGTGCCAGCAGTTATGTCATTTCAGAAGCTTTCTTT. Translating it yields CASSYVISEAFF.

This clone showed up just a few times. The V and J genes are TRBV9 and TRBJ1-6; 10 positions agree with TRBD1. This CDR3 has 13 residues. Germline V lookup: CDR1 SGDLS, CDR2 YYNGEE. V shed 3 bases, J shed 9 bases, and the junction held 0 bases outside the gene matches. Written as DNA, the CDR3 is TGTGCCAGCAGCGGGACAGGGGGTTCACCCCTCCACTTT. The encoded protein is CASSGTGGSPLHF.

This chain connects TRBV4-1 to TRBJ1-2, with D perhaps TRBD1 (5 bases). Trimming removed 4 bases from V and 8 bases from J, with 26 bases in between. Germline lookup yields CDR1 MGHRA and CDR2 YSYEKL. CDR3 length: 17 amino acids. The CDR3 bases are TGCGCCAGCAGCCCTACACCCATGACAGACCCACACCCAGGCTACACCTTC. Translating it yields CASSPTPMTDPHPGYTF.